The 32 T cell receptor beta chains below were found in one sample sequenced in a study of blood T cell repertoires in COVID-19. TCRdb's copy holds only in-frame clones and misses some; the assay was immunoSEQ multiplex PCR. The sample contains around 300,000 clones, over 80% of which appear only once. The sample was peripheral blood. These TCRs come from a woman in her 40s with acute or convalescent COVID-19.

The rearrangement uses TRBV2 and TRBJ1-6; D is unresolved. The CDR3 loop spans 14 amino acids. CDR1 and CDR2 (germline): SNHLY, FYNNEI. With 0 bases removed from V and 12 bases from J, the gap between germline ends came to 12 bases. CDR3 sequence reads: CASSEATGRGPLHF. CDR3 in DNA: TGTGCCAGCAGTGAAGCGACCGGACGGGGACCCCTCCACTTT. The full variable domain, its missing parts supplied by reference TRBV2 and TRBJ1-6, is EPEVTQTPSHQVTQMGQEVILRCVPISNHLYFYWYRQILGQKVEFLVSFYNNEISEKSEIFDDQFSVERPDGSNFTLKIRSTKLEDSAMYFCASSEATGRGPLHFGNGTRLTVT.

The V and J genes are TRBV5-8 and TRBJ1-6, with D perhaps TRBD1 (5 bases). Germline assignment: CDR1 SGHTS and CDR2 YDEGEE. The CDR3 spans 17 residues. The V and J ends lost 3 bases and 7 bases respectively, with 20 bases between them. CDR3 DNA sequence: TGTGCCAGCAGCTCTACGTTGACAGCAAACTTGAATTCACCCCTCCACTTT. This gives the protein CASSSTLTANLNSPLHF.

In DNA form, the CDR3 reads TGCGCCAGCAGCCATAGTGTCGCGGCGACCTCGGAGCCCCAGCATTTT. It yields the protein CASSHSVAATSEPQHF. The chain uses TRBV4-1 and TRBJ1-5; the D is unclear. The CDR3 loop spans 16 amino acids. The germline V gene encodes CDR1 MGHRA and CDR2 YSYEKL. Between the trimmed V and J ends, which lost 3 bases and 8 bases, there was a span of 20 bases.

The rearrangement joins TRBV21-1 to TRBJ2-3; TRBD2, as called in the table, went unchecked against the DNA. TRBV21-1 is flagged as a pseudogene. The CDR3 is 17 residues long. CDR3 region: CASSKARWPYRADTQYF. CDR3 nucleotides: TGTGCCAGCAGCAAAGCGAGGTGGCCGTACCGCGCAGATACGCAGTATTTT.

This chain uses TRBV9 with TRBJ2-3, with 8 bases lining up with TRBD2. J gave up 1 base and V 0 bases, and 4 bases lay outside the gene matches. From germline, CDR1 is SGDLS and CDR2 YYNGEE. The length of the CDR3 is 16 residues. CDR3 in amino acids: CASSVAPSGRTDTQYF. In DNA, the CDR3 is TGTGCCAGCAGCGTAGCCCCTAGCGGGCGCACAGATACGCAGTATTTT. Together with reference TRBV9 and TRBJ2-3, the CDR3 gives the full variable domain: DSGVTQTPKHLITATGQRVTLRCSPRSGDLSVYWYQQSLDQGLQFLIQYYNGEERAKGNILERFSAQQFPDLHSELNLSSLELGDSALYFCASSVAPSGRTDTQYFGPGTRLTVL.

The rearrangement uses TRBV24-1 and TRBJ2-1; 10 bases are a match to TRBD2. This CDR3 has 14 amino acids. V lost 7 bases to trimming and J lost 7 bases; unmatched junction nucleotides: 6. Germline loops: CDR1 KGHDR, CDR2 SFDVKD. CDR3 sequence: CATREGLAMNEQFF. The CDR3 DNA is TGTGCCACCAGGGAGGGACTAGCGATGAATGAGCAGTTCTTC.

CDR3 bases: TGTGCCAGCAGCTTACCGGGGAAGGGAGCTTTCTTT. Its translation: CASSLPGKGAFF. The chain couples TRBV7-9 to TRBJ1-1; D gene uncertain. Trimming left V 2 bases short and J 10 bases short, with 11 bases between. The CDR3 length is 12 residues. CDR1 and CDR2 (germline): SEHNR, FQNEAQ (reference sequence).

This sequence joins TRBV11-2 and TRBJ2-1; D may be TRBD1 (5 bases). Trimming took off 5 bases at V and 0 bases at J, with 17 bases between the two ends. The CDR3 length is 17 residues. Germline-derived CDR1 and CDR2 are SGHAT and FQNNGV. CDR3 sequence reads: CASSINSEGVSYNEQFF. The CDR3 region has the DNA TGTGCCAGCAGCATCAACTCCGAAGGGGTCTCCTACAATGAGCAGTTCTTC. The variable domain in full, completed from reference TRBV11-2 and TRBJ2-1, reads EAGVAQSPRYKIIEKRQSVAFWCNPISGHATLYWYQQILGQGPKLLIQFQNNGVVDDSQLPKDRFSAERLKGVDSTLKIQPAKLEDSAVYLCASSINSEGVSYNEQFFGPGTRLTVL.

The V call is TRBV5-5, the J call TRBJ1-1; D is ambiguous. V lost 4 bases to trimming and J lost 1 base, with 14 bases between them. Germline V lookup: CDR1 SGHKS, CDR2 YYEKEE (reference sequence). This CDR3 spans 15 amino acids. CDR3 in DNA: TGTGCCAGCAGCCCTGACTTTGGGAGGAACACTGAAGCTTTCTTT. Protein product: CASSPDFGRNTEAFF.

The J gene is TRBJ2-5, the V gene TRBV6-5; 8 nucleotides line up with TRBD1. Germline V lookup: CDR1 MNHEY, CDR2 SVGAGI. J lost 4 bases, V lost 2 bases, and 9 bases had no gene match. The length of the CDR3 is 16 residues. DNA for the CDR3: TGTGCCAGCAGTTACGCGCGGACAGGGCGGGGAGAGACCCAGTACTTC. Amino acid sequence: CASSYARTGRGETQYF.

The J gene is TRBJ1-2, the V gene TRBV5-4; 10 bases line up with TRBD1. There are 14 residues in the CDR3. Germline trimming cut 4 bases from V and 6 bases from J; bases unmatched to any gene: 6. Germline V gives CDR1 SGHNT, CDR2 YYREEE (reference sequence). As DNA, the CDR3 is TGTGCCAGCAGCCCGACAGGGGGCGCGGATGGCTACACCTTC. This encodes CASSPTGGADGYTF. Variable domain in full (rest from reference TRBV5-4 and TRBJ1-2): ETGVTQSPTHLIKTRGQQVTLRCSSQSGHNTVSWYQQALGQGPQFIFQYYREEENGRGNFPPRFSGLQFPNYSSELNVNALELDDSALYLCASSPTGGADGYTFGSGTRLTVV.

This clone was recorded a few times. The chain is built from TRBV5-1 and TRBJ2-7, with 12 nucleotides matching TRBD1. V dropped 4 bases and J dropped 2; count of bases not matched to a gene: 4. This CDR3 region has 15 residues. CDR1 is SGHRS, CDR2 YFSETQ, per germline. CDR3 amino acids: CASSVGTGGTYEQYV. In DNA, the CDR3 is TGCGCCAGCAGCGTCGGGACAGGGGGCACCTACGAGCAGTACGTC.

With regard to this clone: The sample has other DNA sequences that encode this CDR3 too. This rearrangement joins TRBV5-1 to TRBJ2-5; 7 nucleotides agree with TRBD2. V lost 0 bases and J lost 1; bases outside the gene matches: 3. The CDR3 totals 15 residues. The germline gives CDR1 SGHRS, CDR2 YFSETQ. CDR3 in DNA: TGCGCCAGCAGCTTGGGGAGCGGGGTCCAAGAGACCCAGTACTTC. The encoded protein is CASSLGSGVQETQYF.

The chain employs TRBV19 and TRBJ1-4, with TRBD1 matching 11 bases. CDR3 size: 17 residues. CDR1 LNHDA and CDR2 SQIVND come from the germline V gene (reference sequence). V lost 6 bases and J lost 2; bases outside the gene matches: 8. The CDR3 coding sequence is TGTGCCAGTAGACCGGACAGGGGGCTGAAGACTAATGAAAAACTGTTTTTT. It specifies CASRPDRGLKTNEKLFF.

The chain uses TRBV5-8 and TRBJ1-2, with no clear D. CDR1 and CDR2 from the germline V gene are SGHTS and YDEGEE. Trimming left V 0 bases short and J 3 bases short, with 15 bases between. This CDR3 has 16 residues. As DNA, the CDR3 is TGTGCCAGCAGCTTGGAATTTGCGGCCACGCACTATGGCTACACCTTC. The encoded protein is CASSLEFAATHYGYTF.

This clone was picked up one time. The rearrangement links TRBV5-6 to TRBJ1-4, with D perhaps matching TRBD1 (6 bases). Trimming stripped 4 bases from V and 2 bases from J, with 9 bases between. The CDR3 totals 14 residues. Germline V CDR1 and CDR2: SGHDT, YYEEEE. CDR3 sequence: CASSQDSTNEKLFF. The CDR3 DNA follows: TGTGCCAGCAGCCAGGACAGTACTAATGAAAAACTGTTTTTT.

This chain uses TRBV5-4 with TRBJ2-5, with TRBD2 matching 13 bases. After removal of 5 bases from V and 5 bases from J, the junction contained 9 bases not matched to a gene. The CDR3 has 16 amino acids. Germline V gene lookup returns CDR1 SGHNT and CDR2 YYREEE (reference sequence). For the CDR3, the DNA is TGTGCCAGCAGTTACGGACTAGCGGGGGCTAGGGAGACCCAGTACTTC. This codes for CASSYGLAGARETQYF.

This clone was observed a few times. V usage is TRBV7-9 and J usage is TRBJ1-6, with TRBD1 identical over 8 bases. After removal of 5 bases from V and 9 bases from J, the junction contained 6 bases not matched to a gene. The CDR3 covers 14 residues. Germline V lookup: CDR1 SEHNR, CDR2 FQNEAQ (reference sequence). The CDR3 is CASSRRDRSSPLHF. CDR3 nucleotide sequence: TGTGCCAGCAGCCGCCGGGACAGGAGTTCACCCCTCCACTTT.

V gene TRBV7-9 combines with J gene TRBJ1-1; the match to TRBD1 covers 8 bases. The CDR3 has 15 amino acids. The V gene end was trimmed by 7 bases and the J gene end by 1 base; junction bases not matched to a gene: 8. Germline CDR1 is SEHNR and CDR2 is FQNEAQ (reference sequence). As DNA, the CDR3 is TGTGCCAGCACCAAAATGGGGACAGGGAACACTGAAGCTTTCTTT. It codes for CASTKMGTGNTEAFF.

The chain carries TRBV7-9 and TRBJ1-1; no clear D. This CDR3 is built from 12 residues. Germline V gene sequence: CDR1 SEHNR, CDR2 FQNEAQ (reference sequence). The V and J ends lost 5 bases and 6 bases respectively, with 10 bases between them. The CDR3 protein is CASSPLFAEAFF. Here the CDR3 DNA reads TGTGCCAGCAGCCCCCTCTTCGCTGAAGCTTTCTTT.

This chain uses TRBV19 with TRBJ1-6, with 8 bases aligning to TRBD1. CDR3 length equals 14 residues. J gave up 10 bases and V 3 bases, and 5 bases lay outside the gene matches. Germline assignment: CDR1 LNHDA and CDR2 SQIVND (reference sequence). The DNA for the CDR3 is TGTGCCAGTAGTATTGCAGGGGGCGGCTCACCCCTCCACTTT. Translated: CASSIAGGGSPLHF.

The CDR3 spells CASSPPGLIYGYTF. CDR3 bases: TGTGCCAGCTCACCACCGGGGCTTATCTATGGCTACACCTTC. The rearrangement uses TRBV18 and TRBJ1-2; TRBD1 is a possible D gene (5 bases). Deletions cut 0 bases from V and 4 bases from J, with 9 bases between. The CDR3 covers 14 residues. Germline V gene lookup returns CDR1 KGHSH and CDR2 LQKENI.

The V call is TRBV3-1 (or the pseudogene TRBV3-2), the J call TRBJ1-6; D possibly corresponds to TRBD1 (5 bases). Deletions cut 4 bases from V and 6 bases from J, with 10 bases between. Per germline, CDR1 LGHDT and CDR2 YNNKEL (reference sequence). The length of the CDR3 is 14 residues. The CDR3 sequence is CASSPVRGNSPLHF. As DNA, the CDR3 is TGTGCCAGCAGCCCGGTAAGGGGTAATTCACCCCTCCACTTT.

V gene TRBV6-1 combines with J gene TRBJ2-6; D perhaps matches TRBD1 (5 bases). Germline V lookup: CDR1 MNHNS, CDR2 SASEGT. This CDR3 is built from 15 residues. V shed 6 bases and J shed 3 bases, with 12 bases lying between them. This chain's CDR3 is CASSDTGGGANVLTF. The CDR3 nucleotides are TGTGCCAGCAGCGACACAGGTGGTGGGGCCAACGTCCTGACTTTC.

This sequence joins TRBV11-2 and TRBJ1-2; TRBD1 might be the D (5 bases). This CDR3 spans 15 amino acids. V lost 5 bases and J 4 bases, leaving 17 bases between the germline ends. Germline V gives CDR1 SGHAT, CDR2 FQNNGV. The chain's CDR3 is CASSVSGGPGYGYTF. CDR3 in DNA: TGTGCCAGCAGCGTCTCGGGGGGTCCTGGCTATGGCTACACCTTC.

V and J are TRBV6-5 and TRBJ1-1; TRBD1 might be the D (6 bases). Germline lookup yields CDR1 MNHEY and CDR2 SVGAGI. The length of the CDR3 is 13 residues. The V end lost 8 bases, the J end lost 5 bases, and 15 bases lay between the germline ends. This CDR3 reads CASGGTGLTEAFF. The CDR3 DNA is TGTGCCAGCGGGGGCACCGGTTTAACTGAAGCTTTCTTT.

This chain links TRBV2 with TRBJ2-1; 9 nucleotides line up with TRBD2. The CDR3 spans 14 residues. In germline, CDR1 is SNHLY, CDR2 FYNNEI. V lost 6 bases to trimming and J lost 4 bases; unmatched junction nucleotides: 4. CDR3 amino acids: CASRRGGAYNEQFF. For the CDR3, the DNA is TGTGCCAGCAGGCGCGGGGGGGCTTACAATGAGCAGTTCTTC. The full variable domain, with the rest looked up from reference TRBV2 and TRBJ2-1, is EPEVTQTPSHQVTQMGQEVILRCVPISNHLYFYWYRQILGQKVEFLVSFYNNEISEKSEIFDDQFSVERPDGSNFTLKIRSTKLEDSAMYFCASRRGGAYNEQFFGPGTRLTVL.

This clone was seen only a few times. The chain combines TRBV30 with TRBJ2-4; D might be TRBD2 (5 bases). The CDR3 runs to 13 residues. In germline, CDR1 is GTSNPN, CDR2 SVGIG (reference sequence). The V gene lost 2 bases and the J gene lost 9 bases, with 14 bases spanning the gap. The CDR3 nucleotides are TGTGCCTGGAGTTTTACTAGGACGGGCATTCAGTACTTC. Its protein is CAWSFTRTGIQYF. The full variable domain, its missing parts supplied by reference TRBV30 and TRBJ2-4, is SQTIHQWPATLVQPVGSPLSLECTVEGTSNPNLYWYRQAAGRGLQLLFYSVGIGQISSEVPQNLSASRPQDRQFILSSKKLLLSDSGFYLCAWSFTRTGIQYFGAGTRLSVL.

This chain joins TRBV29-1 and TRBJ1-1, with no clear D. The length of the CDR3 is 18 residues. CDR1 and CDR2 (germline): SQVTM, ANQGSEA. The V and J ends lost 6 bases and 4 bases respectively, with 30 bases between them. This CDR3 is CSVTHDRLLRGKFTEAFF. The CDR3 region has the DNA TGCAGCGTAACCCACGACCGCCTACTCAGAGGTAAATTCACTGAAGCTTTCTTT.

The table lists this clone with a count of one. The chain combines TRBV19 with TRBJ2-5; 9 bases agree with TRBD1. The V and J ends lost 6 bases and 7 bases, in that order; junction bases with no gene match: 6. This CDR3 is 13 amino acids long. CDR1 is LNHDA, CDR2 SQIVND, per germline (reference sequence). As DNA, the CDR3 is TGTGCCAGTAGCCCTGGACAGGGGTCGACCCAGTACTTC. This translates into CASSPGQGSTQYF.

The chain joins TRBV6-5 to TRBJ1-2; 9 bases line up with TRBD1. This CDR3 spans 15 amino acids. Germline CDR1 MNHEY, CDR2 SVGAGI. V lost 7 bases, J lost 2 bases, and 8 bases stayed unmatched. CDR3 nucleotides: TGTGCCAGCACCCAGACAGGGGGACCCAACTATGGCTACACCTTC. It encodes CASTQTGGPNYGYTF.

This chain uses TRBV29-1 with TRBJ1-1; 10 bases agree with TRBD1. Germline trimming cut 4 bases from V and 5 bases from J; bases unmatched to any gene: 4. CDR3 size: 13 residues. The germline V gene has CDR1 SQVTM and CDR2 ANQGSEA. For the CDR3, the DNA is TGCAGCGTTGCGGGACAGGGGTCGACTGAAGCTTTCTTT. Translation: CSVAGQGSTEAFF.